The rows below give T cell receptor beta chains drawn from one sample of a study of technical replicates of blood from a handful of donors. TCRdb keeps only in-frame clones here, not all; method: immunoSEQ multiplex PCR. The data show about 93,000 clones, 95% seen once. The material sequenced was T cells isolated from PBMCs. The receptors originated from a human donor in good health. Each CDR3 is given with its conserved first and last residue. A D gene is named only where the DNA matches it firmly. Size is omitted from some rows. Given values are once, few, many or a class for expanded clones.

cdr3_length,clone_size,d_call,j_call,v_call,cdr3_nt,cdr3_aa
16,.,.,TRBJ2-1,TRBV7-9,TGTGCCAGCCTCTATGGGCAGGGCCACTCACACAATGAGCAGTTCTTC,CASLYGQGHSHNEQFF
11,.,.,TRBJ1-1,TRBV6-1,TGTGCCAGCAGTGAAGACGGGGAAGCTTTCTTT,CASSEDGEAFF
12,.,.,TRBJ1-2,TRBV5-1,TGCGCCAGCAGCTCTACGGACTATGGCTACACCTTC,CASSSTDYGYTF
16,.,TRBD1,TRBJ2-7,TRBV6-5,TGTGCCAGCAGTTACTCGAACTCCGGGACAGCCTACGAGCAGTACTTC,CASSYSNSGTAYEQYF
16,.,TRBD2,TRBJ2-2,TRBV18,TGTGCCAGCTCATCGACTAGCGGGAGTCTTACCGGGGAGCTGTTTTTT,CASSSTSGSLTGELFF
14,.,TRBD1,TRBJ1-2,TRBV7-2,TGTGCCAGCAGCAACCGGGACAGGGCCTTTGGCTACACCTTC,CASSNRDRAFGYTF
16,.,TRBD2,TRBJ2-5,TRBV30,TGTGCCTGGACCGGACTAGCGGGGGCCTACCAAGAGACCCAGTACTTC,CAWTGLAGAYQETQYF
15,.,TRBD1,TRBJ1-5,TRBV15,TGTGCCACCAGTCGGGACAGTTATAGCAATCAGCCCCAGCATTTT,CATSRDSYSNQPQHF
12,.,.,TRBJ2-5,TRBV27,TGTGCCAGCAGCTTTACTGGAGAGACCCAGTACTTC,CASSFTGETQYF
12,.,.,TRBJ1-1,TRBV6-5,TGTGCCAGCAGCCCACTCGGACAGGAAGCTTTCTTT,CASSPLGQEAFF
15,.,.,TRBJ1-6,TRBV21-1,TGTGCCAGCAGCACCTCCGGGACAGGGGATTCACCCCTCCACTTT,CASSTSGTGDSPLHF
16,.,TRBD1,TRBJ2-7,TRBV7-9,TGTGCCAGCAGCTTAGGTTACGGGACAGGGTCGCTCGAGCAGTACTTC,CASSLGYGTGSLEQYF
13,.,TRBD2,TRBJ2-1,TRBV28,TGTGCCAGCCGGGGGGGCTCCTACAATGAGCAGTTCTTC,CASRGGSYNEQFF
12,once,.,TRBJ1-1,TRBV9,TGTGCCAGCAGCGGTGGGGGGACGCGGGCTTTCTTT,CASSGGGTRAFF
14,.,TRBD1,TRBJ1-1,TRBV11-3,TGTGCCAGCAGCTACCGGACAGGAAACACTGAAGCTTTCTTT,CASSYRTGNTEAFF
17,.,TRBD2,TRBJ2-2,TRBV7-6,TGTGCCAGCAGCCCACCGACTAGCGGGAGTTACACCGGGGAGCTGTTTTTT,CASSPPTSGSYTGELFF